Listed here is a single T cell receptor beta chain. This CDR3 has 14 residues. V was pared by 10 bases and J by 6 bases, with 18 bases between. Germline values: CDR1 MDHEN, CDR2 SYDVKM. These data come from a study of cytomegalovirus exposure and HLA in healthy donors. The PCR made use of 60 Vbeta and 13 Jbeta primers. Profiled with immunoSEQ multiplex PCR; TCRdb holds only in-frame clones, not every one. Of some 95,000 clones in the sample, around 79% are singletons; the top ten hold 4.9%. This chain uses TRBV28 with TRBJ2-2; D might be TRBD1 (6 bases). This clonotype was obtained from a woman in her 40s in good health and CMV-seronegative. Material for sequencing was PBMCs. The DNA for the CDR3 is TGTGCCACCACAGGGCCCTCTTTGGCCGGGGAGCTGTTTTTT. Amino acid sequence: CATTGPSLAGELFF. The whole variable domain, filled in from reference TRBV28 and TRBJ2-2, reads DVKVTQSSRYLVKRTGEKVFLECVQDMDHENMFWYRQDPGLGLRLIYFSYDVKMKEKGDIPEGYSVSREKKERFSLILESASTNQTSMYLCATTGPSLAGELFFGEGSRLTVL.